Described below is a single TCR beta chain sequence and its context. Negative isolation was used for CD8+ and CD4+ T cells, and FACS enrichment was applied to TEMRA cells. The data derive from a study of CD8 T cells in Susac syndrome. Study information: Each patient with Susac syndrome, at the time of blood draw, was therapy-naive, on corticosteroids, or on intravenous immunoglobulin alone.

The RNA input was about 0.5 to 1 ug, and it was reverse transcribed with random hexamers. Each CDR3 protein gets one entry after TCRdb re-called the immunoSEQ multiplex PCR reads with MiXCR. Of about 150,000 distinct CDR3 sequences listed, almost 96% are singletons. J lost 5 bases, V lost 9 bases, and 2 bases had no gene match. The CDR3 is 11 amino acids. Germline CDR1 is MGHDK and CDR2 is SYGVNS. The receptor was isolated from a human donor with Susac syndrome. This chain connects TRBV25-1 to TRBJ2-5; 8 bases are shared with TRBD1. The sample comprised CD4+ T cells from PBMCs. CDR3 nucleotide sequence: TGTGCCAGTCACAGGGGGGAGACCCAGTACTTC. Translating it yields CASHRGETQYF.